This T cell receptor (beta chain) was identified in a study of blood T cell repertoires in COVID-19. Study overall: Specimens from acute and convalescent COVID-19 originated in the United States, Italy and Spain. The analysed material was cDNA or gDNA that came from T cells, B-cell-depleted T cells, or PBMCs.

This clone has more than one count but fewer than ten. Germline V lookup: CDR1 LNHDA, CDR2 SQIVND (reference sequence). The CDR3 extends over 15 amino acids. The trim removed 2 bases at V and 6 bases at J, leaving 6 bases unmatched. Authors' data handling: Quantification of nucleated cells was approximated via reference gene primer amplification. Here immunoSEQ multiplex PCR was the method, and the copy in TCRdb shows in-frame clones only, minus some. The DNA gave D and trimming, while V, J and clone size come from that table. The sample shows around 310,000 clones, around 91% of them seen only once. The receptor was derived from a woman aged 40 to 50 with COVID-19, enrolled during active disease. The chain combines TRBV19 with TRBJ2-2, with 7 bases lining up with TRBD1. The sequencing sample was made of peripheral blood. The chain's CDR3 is CASSIYRGYAGELFF. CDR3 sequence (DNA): TGTGCCAGTAGTATATACAGGGGATACGCCGGGGAGCTGTTTTTT.